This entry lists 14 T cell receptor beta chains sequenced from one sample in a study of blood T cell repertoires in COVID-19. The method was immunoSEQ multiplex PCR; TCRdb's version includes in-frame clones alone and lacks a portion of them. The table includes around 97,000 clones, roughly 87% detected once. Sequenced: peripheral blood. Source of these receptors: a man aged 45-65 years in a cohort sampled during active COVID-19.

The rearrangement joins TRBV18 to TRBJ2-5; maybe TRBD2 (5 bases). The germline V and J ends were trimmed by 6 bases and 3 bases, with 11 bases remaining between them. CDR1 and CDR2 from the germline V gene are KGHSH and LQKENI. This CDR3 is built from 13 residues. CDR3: CASSPREKETQYF. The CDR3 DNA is TGTGCCAGCTCTCCAAGGGAGAAAGAGACCCAGTACTTC.

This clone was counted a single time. Here the CDR3 reads CASSQAAGHTGELFF. CDR3 nucleotides: TGTGCCAGCAGCCAAGCAGCAGGGCACACCGGGGAGCTGTTTTTT. V usage is TRBV14 and J usage is TRBJ2-2, with D maybe TRBD1 (5 bases). Germline V gene sequence: CDR1 SGHDN, CDR2 FVKESK. V was trimmed by 1 base and J by 3 bases, leaving 9 bases between them. The length of the CDR3 is 15 residues.

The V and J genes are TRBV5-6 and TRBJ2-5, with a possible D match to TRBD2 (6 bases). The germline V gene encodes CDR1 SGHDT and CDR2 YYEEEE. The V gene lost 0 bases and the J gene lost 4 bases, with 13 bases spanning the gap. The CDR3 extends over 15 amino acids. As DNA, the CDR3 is TGTGCCAGCAGCTTGGAGGGTCGGAGGGGAGAGACCCAGTACTTC. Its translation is CASSLEGRRGETQYF. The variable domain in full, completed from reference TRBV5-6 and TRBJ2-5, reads DAGVTQSPTHLIKTRGQQVTLRCSPKSGHDTVSWYQQALGQGPQFIFQYYEEEERQRGNFPDRFSGHQFPNYSSELNVNALLLGDSALYLCASSLEGRRGETQYFGPGTRLLVL.

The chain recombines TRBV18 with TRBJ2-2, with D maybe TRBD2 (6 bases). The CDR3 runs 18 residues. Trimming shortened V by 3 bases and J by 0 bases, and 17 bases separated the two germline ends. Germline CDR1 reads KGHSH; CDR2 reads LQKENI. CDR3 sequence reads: CASSPLGGASANTGELFF. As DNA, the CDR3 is TGTGCCAGCTCACCGCTCGGAGGGGCCAGCGCGAACACCGGGGAGCTGTTTTTT.

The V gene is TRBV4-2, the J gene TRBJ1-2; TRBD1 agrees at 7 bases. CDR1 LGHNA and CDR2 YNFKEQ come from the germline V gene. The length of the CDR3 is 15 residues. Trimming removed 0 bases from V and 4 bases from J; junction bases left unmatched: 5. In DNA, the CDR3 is TGTGCCAGCAGCCAAGACAGAGGGGGCGGCTATGGCTACACCTTC. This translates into CASSQDRGGGYGYTF.

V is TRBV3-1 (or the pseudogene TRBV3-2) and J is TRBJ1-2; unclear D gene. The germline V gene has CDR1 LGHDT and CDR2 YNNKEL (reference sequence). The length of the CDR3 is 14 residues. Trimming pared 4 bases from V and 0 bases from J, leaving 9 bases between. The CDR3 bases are TGTGCCAGCAGCCCGACGGAGACTAACTATGGCTACACCTTC. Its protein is CASSPTETNYGYTF.

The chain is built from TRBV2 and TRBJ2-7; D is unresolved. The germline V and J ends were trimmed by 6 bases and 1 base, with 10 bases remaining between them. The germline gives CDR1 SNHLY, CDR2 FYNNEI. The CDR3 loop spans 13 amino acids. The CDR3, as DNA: TGTGCCAGCAGAGCCGTGCAATCCTACGAGCAGTACGTC. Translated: CASRAVQSYEQYV.

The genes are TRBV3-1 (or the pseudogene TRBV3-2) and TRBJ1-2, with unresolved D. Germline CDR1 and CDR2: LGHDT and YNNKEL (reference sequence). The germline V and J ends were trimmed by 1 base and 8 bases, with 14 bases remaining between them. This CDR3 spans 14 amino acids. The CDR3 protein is CASSQAVHPGGYTF. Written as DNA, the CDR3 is TGTGCCAGCAGCCAAGCTGTGCACCCGGGAGGCTACACCTTC.

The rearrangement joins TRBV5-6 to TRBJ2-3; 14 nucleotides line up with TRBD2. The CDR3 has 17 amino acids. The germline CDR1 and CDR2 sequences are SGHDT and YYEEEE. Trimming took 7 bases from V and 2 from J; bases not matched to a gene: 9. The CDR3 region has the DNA TGTGCCAGCTCGGGACTAGCGGGGGCGTCTGACACAGATACGCAGTATTTT. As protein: CASSGLAGASDTDTQYF.

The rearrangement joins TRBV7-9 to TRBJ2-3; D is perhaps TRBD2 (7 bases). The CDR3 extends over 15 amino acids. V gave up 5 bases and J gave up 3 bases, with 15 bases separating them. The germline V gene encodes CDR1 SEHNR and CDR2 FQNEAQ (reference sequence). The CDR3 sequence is CASSVGGPRTDTQYF. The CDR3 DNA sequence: TGTGCCAGCAGCGTCGGGGGGCCAAGGACAGATACGCAGTATTTT. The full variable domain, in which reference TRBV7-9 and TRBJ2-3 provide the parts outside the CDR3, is DTGVSQNPRHKITKRGQNVTFRCDPISEHNRLYWYRQTLGQGPEFLTYFQNEAQLEKSRLLSDRFSAERPKGSFSTLEIQRTEQGDSAMYLCASSVGGPRTDTQYFGPGTRLTVL.

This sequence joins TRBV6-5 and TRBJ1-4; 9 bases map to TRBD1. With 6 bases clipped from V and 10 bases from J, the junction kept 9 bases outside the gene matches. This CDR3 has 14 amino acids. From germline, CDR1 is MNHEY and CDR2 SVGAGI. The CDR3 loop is CASRMGQGSGKLFF. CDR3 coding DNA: TGTGCCAGCAGAATGGGACAGGGATCCGGAAAACTGTTTTTT.

CDR3 amino acids: CASSLAGGSGNTIYF. For the CDR3, the DNA is TGTGCCAGCAGCTTGGCCGGGGGATCAGGAAACACCATATATTTT. V and J are TRBV5-6 and TRBJ1-3, with D possibly matching TRBD1 (5 bases). CDR3 size: 15 residues. The V gene's germline CDR1 is SGHDT and CDR2 YYEEEE. Deletions cut 0 bases from V and 4 bases from J, with 11 bases between.

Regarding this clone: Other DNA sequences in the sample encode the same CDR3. The CDR3 DNA reads TGCGCCAGCAGCTTGGGAGGGACAGAGGGAAATGAGCAGTTCTTC. This codes for CASSLGGTEGNEQFF. The chain couples TRBV5-1 to TRBJ2-1, with 7 bases identical to TRBD1. The CDR3 extends over 15 amino acids. Germline V gene lookup returns CDR1 SGHRS and CDR2 YFSETQ. With 0 bases clipped from V and 7 bases from J, the junction kept 7 bases outside the gene matches.

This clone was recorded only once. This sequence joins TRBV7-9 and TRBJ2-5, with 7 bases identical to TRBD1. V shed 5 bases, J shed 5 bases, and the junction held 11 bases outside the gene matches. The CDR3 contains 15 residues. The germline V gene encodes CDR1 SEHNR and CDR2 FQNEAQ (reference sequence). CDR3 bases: TGTGCCAGCAGCCCCAAGAGGGGGCGCGGGGAGACCCAGTACTTC. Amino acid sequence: CASSPKRGRGETQYF.